The next 8 T cell receptor beta chains were all read from a single sample in a study of blood T cells in healthy people across ages (dated by TCRdb to between 2014 and 2016). Libraries came from 5' RACE. TCRdb names Illumina HiSeq 2500 as the instrument used. A second PCR of roughly 6 to 12 cycles was run with a J-beta primer mix and a sample-barcoded 5' primer. TCRdb handled the public reads itself, with Q25 trimming in fastp and clone calling in MiXCR, and kept productive beta chains. Rows are combined by CDR3 protein, so each entry shows the most common genes and DNA. The sample table records approximately 800,000 distinct CDR3 sequences; 58% of these occur just once. The top ten constitute roughly 20% of the sample. The specimen was blood. The receptors come from a man aged 25 to 40 in good health.

J is TRBJ1-5 and V is TRBV29-1; 7 nucleotides match TRBD1. The ends lost 5 bases at V and 7 bases at J; junction bases unmatched: 5. The length of the CDR3 is 12 residues. Per germline, CDR1 SQVTM and CDR2 ANQGSEA. In DNA, the CDR3 is TGCAGCGTTACCACAGGGGCCCAGCCCCAGCATTTT. It yields the protein CSVTTGAQPQHF.

In its sample, this clonotype was seen once. The chain is built from TRBV11-2 and TRBJ2-1; possible D gene TRBD2, 5 bases. The CDR3 consists of 14 residues. V shed 5 bases and J shed 8 bases, with 16 bases lying between them. Germline assignment: CDR1 SGHAT and CDR2 FQNNGV. The CDR3 DNA is TGTGCCAGCAGCATGGACCTTGCGGGCGATGAGCAGTTCTTC. The encoded protein is CASSMDLAGDEQFF.

This rearrangement joins TRBV7-2 to TRBJ2-7; perhaps TRBD1 as D (5 bases). CDR1 is SGHTA, CDR2 FQGNSA, per germline. Trimming left V 5 bases short and J 4 bases short, with 18 bases between. The CDR3 runs to 15 residues. CDR3 nucleotide sequence: TGTGCCAGCAGCCCCCAGGGATCTGCTGTGTACGAGCAGTACTTC. Protein product: CASSPQGSAVYEQYF.

About this clonotype itself: Just one base apart from a much larger clone, this may be a read error. The rearrangement joins TRBV5-1 to TRBJ2-1, with D perhaps being TRBD1 or TRBD2 (6 bases each). The J call may be faulty, since TRBJ2-7 better matches the DNA end. Germline CDR1 and CDR2: SGHRS and YFSETQ. The CDR3 runs to 18 residues. CDR3 sequence (DNA): TGCGCCAGCAGCTCACTGGCGGGACACCCAGGCTCCTACAATGAGCAGTACTTC. This gives the protein CASSSLAGHPGSYNEQYF.

A few counts support this clonotype. The chain couples TRBV7-9 to TRBJ2-3; TRBD1 matches at 9 bases. Germline CDR1 SEHNR, CDR2 FQNEAQ (reference sequence). Trimming removed 5 bases from V and 6 bases from J; junction bases left unmatched: 9. The CDR3 has 15 residues. The CDR3 DNA reads as TGTGCCAGCAGCCGCACACAGGGGGCATTGGATACGCAGTATTTT. Translated: CASSRTQGALDTQYF.

The V call is TRBV7-8, the J call TRBJ2-4; 12 bases are shared with TRBD2. The germline CDR1 and CDR2 sequences are SGHVS and FQNEAQ. The ends lost 1 base at V and 0 bases at J; junction bases unmatched: 7. CDR3 length equals 19 residues. CDR3 DNA sequence: TGTGCCAGCAGCTTAGGAAGACTAGCGGGGGACCTAGCCAAAAACATTCAGTACTTC. Translated, it gives CASSLGRLAGDLAKNIQYF.

The table lists this clonotype with a few counts. The V and J genes are TRBV20-1 and TRBJ2-7; 8 bases are shared with TRBD2. The ends lost 0 bases at V and 0 bases at J; junction bases unmatched: 4. The CDR3 has 15 residues. The germline gives CDR1 DFQATT, CDR2 SNEGSKA (reference sequence). The CDR3 region is CSARDGGGRSYEQYF. DNA of the CDR3: TGCAGTGCTAGAGACGGGGGGGGTCGCTCCTACGAGCAGTACTTC.

The chain is built from TRBV6-8 and TRBJ2-1; TRBD2 is a possible D gene (6 bases). The V gene lost 6 bases and the J gene lost 3 bases, with 27 bases spanning the gap. The CDR3 is made up of 19 amino acids. CDR1 and CDR2 (germline): MNHGY, SAAAGT. DNA for the CDR3: TGTGCCAGCAGCCAACCACCAGATGAAACCGGGACTCTCTACAATGAGCAGTTCTTC. It codes for CASSQPPDETGTLYNEQFF.